Below, 14 T cell receptor beta chains from the same sample are listed, as sequenced in a study of monozygotic twins with inflammatory bowel disease. Each CDR3 protein gets one entry in TCRdb, which reprocessed the 5' RACE reads and gives no DNA. In total, the table holds 150,000 to 200,000 distinct CDR3 sequences. Sequenced: blood. Receptors were obtained from a human donor with ulcerative colitis or Crohn's disease, or a healthy co-twin of an affected twin (not recorded which).

The V and J genes are TRBV20-1 and TRBJ2-5; TCRdb picks TRBD2, but there is no DNA to check that call. CDR3 length: 14 amino acids. The germline gives CDR1 DFQATT, CDR2 SNEGSKA (reference sequence). The CDR3 spells CSARGGSPRETQYF.

The rearrangement links TRBV11-2 to TRBJ2-2; TCRdb reports TRBD1, a call that lacks DNA to check it against. The V gene's germline CDR1 is SGHAT and CDR2 FQNNGV. The CDR3 is 15 amino acids. CDR3 in amino acids: CASNHRDSVTGELFF. The variable domain in full, with the rest retrieved from reference TRBV11-2 and TRBJ2-2, is EAGVAQSPRYKIIEKRQSVAFWCNPISGHATLYWYQQILGQGPKLLIQFQNNGVVDDSQLPKDRFSAERLKGVDSTLKIQPAKLEDSAVYLCASNHRDSVTGELFFGEGSRLTVL.

The chain has TRBV5-1 and TRBJ2-1. CDR3 length: 15 residues. Germline CDR1 and CDR2: SGHRS and YFSETQ. CDR3 loop: CASSSDRSSYNEQFF.

V gene TRBV4-3 combines with J gene TRBJ2-3; no DNA is available, so the TRBD2 call from TCRdb remains unchecked. CDR1 is LGHNA and CDR2 is YSLEER in the germline V gene. This CDR3 is built from 18 residues. The CDR3 sequence is CASSQDLLAGGITDTQYF.

The chain is built from TRBV20-1 and TRBJ2-5. Germline values: CDR1 DFQATT, CDR2 SNEGSKA (reference sequence). This CDR3 comprises 12 residues. The CDR3 sequence: CSASIARETQYF.

The chain couples TRBV5-1 to TRBJ2-2; TCRdb reports TRBD2, a call that lacks DNA to check it against. CDR3 length: 17 amino acids. Germline assignment: CDR1 SGHRS and CDR2 YFSETQ. CDR3 in amino acids: CASSPRRTSGNTGELFF.

This chain joins TRBV20-1 and TRBJ1-5; lacking DNA, the TRBD1 call made by TCRdb goes unchecked. CDR3 length equals 14 residues. Germline assignment: CDR1 DFQATT and CDR2 SNEGSKA (reference sequence). CDR3: CSARVGDSNQPQHF.

This chain links TRBV20-1 with TRBJ1-5. There are 13 residues in the CDR3. Germline V gives CDR1 DFQATT, CDR2 SNEGSKA (reference sequence). The CDR3: CSASGYSNQPQHF.

The V and J genes are TRBV5-1 and TRBJ2-3. Germline V CDR1 and CDR2: SGHRS, YFSETQ. The CDR3 totals 15 residues. CDR3: CASSLETVNTDTQYF.

The chain couples TRBV7-3 to TRBJ1-2. The length of the CDR3 is 13 residues. CDR1 is SGHTA, CDR2 FQGTGA, per germline. The chain's CDR3 is CASSLIPAYGYTF.

The rearrangement joins TRBV7-2 to TRBJ2-1; TCRdb reports TRBD1, a call that lacks DNA to check it against. The CDR3 has 14 amino acids. Germline V CDR1 and CDR2: SGHTA, FQGNSA. Here the CDR3 reads CASRKGQSYNEQFF.

V gene TRBV20-1 combines with J gene TRBJ2-3; the TRBD1 assignment by TCRdb is unverifiable without DNA. The CDR3 covers 15 residues. The germline gives CDR1 DFQATT, CDR2 SNEGSKA (reference sequence). The CDR3 is CSARLLQGSTDTQYF.

The chain combines TRBV11-3 with TRBJ2-2; checking the TCRdb D call of TRBD1 is not possible without DNA. This CDR3 has 13 amino acids. In germline, CDR1 is SGHNT, CDR2 YENEEA. This CDR3 is CASSSDREGELFF.

The CDR3: CASGQTRDHPRGFF. The rearrangement joins TRBV12-3 or TRBV12-4 to TRBJ1-1; absent DNA, TCRdb's TRBD1 call cannot be checked. This CDR3 is 14 amino acids long.